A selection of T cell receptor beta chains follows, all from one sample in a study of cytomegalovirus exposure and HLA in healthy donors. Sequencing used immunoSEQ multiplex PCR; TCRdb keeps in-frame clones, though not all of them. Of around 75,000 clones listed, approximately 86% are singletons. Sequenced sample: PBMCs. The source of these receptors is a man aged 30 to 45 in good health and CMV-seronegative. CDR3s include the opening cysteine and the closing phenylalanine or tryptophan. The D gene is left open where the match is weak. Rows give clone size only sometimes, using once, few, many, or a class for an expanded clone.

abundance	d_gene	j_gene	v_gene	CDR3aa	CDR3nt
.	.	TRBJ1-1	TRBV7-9	CASSSQNTEAFF	TGTGCCAGCAGTTCCCAGAACACTGAAGCTTTCTTT
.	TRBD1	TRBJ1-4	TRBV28	CASSFPPKSGRGPATNEKLFF	TGTGCCAGCAGTTTCCCCCCCAAGAGTGGCAGGGGGCCTGCAACTAATGAAAAACTGTTTTTT
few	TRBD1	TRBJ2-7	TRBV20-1	CSATDRGSEYF	TGCAGTGCTACAGACAGGGGGTCGGAGTACTTC
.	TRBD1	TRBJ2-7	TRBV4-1	CASSQWIRDRFYEQYF	TGCGCCAGCAGCCAATGGATTCGGGACAGGTTCTACGAGCAGTACTTC
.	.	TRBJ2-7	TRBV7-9	CASSLGQKPYEQYF	TGTGCCAGCAGCTTAGGACAGAAACCCTACGAGCAGTACTTC
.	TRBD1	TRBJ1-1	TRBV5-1	CASSYLTGLNTEAFF	TGCGCCAGCAGTTACCTGACAGGGTTAAACACTGAAGCTTTCTTT
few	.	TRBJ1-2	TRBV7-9	CASSPWGPYGYTF	TGTGCCAGCAGCCCATGGGGCCCCTATGGCTACACCTTC
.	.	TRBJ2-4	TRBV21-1	CAGPPTVAKNIQYF	TGTGCCGGGCCGCCGACAGTAGCCAAAAACATTCAGTACTTC
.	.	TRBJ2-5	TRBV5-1	CASSALGQQETQYF	TGCGCCAGCAGCGCCTTGGGCCAACAAGAGACCCAGTACTTC
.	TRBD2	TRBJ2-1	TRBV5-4	CASSLQRESDEQFF	TGTGCCAGCAGCTTACAGCGGGAGAGTGATGAGCAGTTCTTC
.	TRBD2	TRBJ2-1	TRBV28	CASSLGGGAYNEQFF	TGTGCCAGCAGTTTAGGCGGGGGGGCCTACAATGAGCAGTTCTTC
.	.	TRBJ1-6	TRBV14	CASSQWQVYSPLHF	TGTGCCAGCAGCCAATGGCAGGTCTATTCACCCCTCCACTTT
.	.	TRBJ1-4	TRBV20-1	CSARKTVQLFF	TGCAGTGCTAGAAAAACAGTGCAACTGTTTTTT
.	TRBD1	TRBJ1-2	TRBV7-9	CASSHEGAVDGYTF	TGTGCCAGCTCTCATGAGGGGGCAGTGGATGGCTACACCTTC
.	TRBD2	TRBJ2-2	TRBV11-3	CASSRNLAGAGGELFF	TGTGCCAGCAGCCGTAACCTAGCGGGAGCCGGCGGGGAGCTGTTTTTT
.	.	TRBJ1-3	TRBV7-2	CASSLSGGDTIYF	TGTGCCAGCAGCTTAAGCGGGGGGGACACCATATATTTT
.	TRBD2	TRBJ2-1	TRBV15	CATSRDVSGGLSYNEQFF	TGTGCCACCAGCAGAGATGTATCGGGAGGGCTCTCCTACAATGAGCAGTTCTTC
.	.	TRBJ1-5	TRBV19	CASVSGDFQPQHF	TGTGCCAGTGTCTCAGGGGATTTTCAGCCCCAGCATTTT
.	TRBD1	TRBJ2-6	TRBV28	CASTPSGTGGRSGANVLTF	TGTGCCAGCACCCCATCCGGAACAGGGGGGCGGTCTGGGGCCAACGTCCTGACTTTC